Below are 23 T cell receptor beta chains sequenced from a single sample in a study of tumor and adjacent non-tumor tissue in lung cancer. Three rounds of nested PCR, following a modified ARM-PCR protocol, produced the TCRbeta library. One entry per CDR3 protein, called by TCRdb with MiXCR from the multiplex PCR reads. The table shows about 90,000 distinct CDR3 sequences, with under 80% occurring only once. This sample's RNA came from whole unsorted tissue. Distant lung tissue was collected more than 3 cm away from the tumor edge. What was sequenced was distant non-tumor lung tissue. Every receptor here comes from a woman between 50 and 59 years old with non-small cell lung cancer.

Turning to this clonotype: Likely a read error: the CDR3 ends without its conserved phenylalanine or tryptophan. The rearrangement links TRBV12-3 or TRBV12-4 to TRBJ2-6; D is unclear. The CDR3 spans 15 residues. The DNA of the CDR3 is TGTACCGGCAGTTTACGGCAGGCTGGGGCCAACGTCCTGACTTCC. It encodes CTGSLRQAGANVLTS.

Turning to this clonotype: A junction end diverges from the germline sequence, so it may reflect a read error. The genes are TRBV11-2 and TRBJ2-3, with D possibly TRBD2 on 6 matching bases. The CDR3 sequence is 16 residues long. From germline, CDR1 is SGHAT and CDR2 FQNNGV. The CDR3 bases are TGTGCTAGCAGCTTGTGGGGCCAGCTAGCGACAGATACTCGGTATTTT. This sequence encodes CASSLWGQLATDTRYF. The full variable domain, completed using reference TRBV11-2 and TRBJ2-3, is EAGVAQSPRYKIIEKRQSVAFWCNPISGHATLYWYQQILGQGPKLLIQFQNNGVVDDSQLPKDRFSAERLKGVDSTLKIQPAKLEDSAVYLCASSLWGQLATDTRYFGPGTRLTVL.

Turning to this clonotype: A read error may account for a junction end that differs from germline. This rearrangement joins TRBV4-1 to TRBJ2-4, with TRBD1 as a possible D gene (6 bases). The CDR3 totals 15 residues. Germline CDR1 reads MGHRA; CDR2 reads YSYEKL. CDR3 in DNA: TGCACCAGCAGTCGGCAGGGGCTAGCCAAAAACATTCAGTACTTC. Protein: CTSSRQGLAKNIQYF.

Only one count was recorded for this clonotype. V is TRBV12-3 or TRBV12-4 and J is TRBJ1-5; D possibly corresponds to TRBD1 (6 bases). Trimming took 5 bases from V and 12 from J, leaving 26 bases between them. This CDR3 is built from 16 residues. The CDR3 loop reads CASSPGQTVSYQFQHF. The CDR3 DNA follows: TGTGCCAGCAGTCCGGGACAAACAGTAAGCTATCAGTTCCAGCATTTT.

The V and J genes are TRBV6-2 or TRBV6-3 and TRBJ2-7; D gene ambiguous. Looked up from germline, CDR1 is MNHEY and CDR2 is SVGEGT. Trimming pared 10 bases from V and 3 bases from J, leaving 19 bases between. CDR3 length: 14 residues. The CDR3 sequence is CAITSVVVNYEQYF. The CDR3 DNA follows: TGTGCCATCACTTCGGTTGTCGTCAACTACGAGCAGTACTTC.

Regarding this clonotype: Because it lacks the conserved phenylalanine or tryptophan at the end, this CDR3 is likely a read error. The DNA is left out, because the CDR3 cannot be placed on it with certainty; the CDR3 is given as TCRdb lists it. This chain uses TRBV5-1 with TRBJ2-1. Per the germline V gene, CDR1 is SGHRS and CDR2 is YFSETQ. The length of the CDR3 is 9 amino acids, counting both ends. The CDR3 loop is CASRALPTT.

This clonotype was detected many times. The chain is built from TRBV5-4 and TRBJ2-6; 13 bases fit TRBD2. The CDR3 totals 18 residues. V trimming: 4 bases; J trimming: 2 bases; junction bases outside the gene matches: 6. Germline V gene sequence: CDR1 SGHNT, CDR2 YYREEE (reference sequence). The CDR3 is CASSSAGLAGPGANVLTF. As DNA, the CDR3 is TGTGCCAGCAGCAGTGCGGGACTAGCGGGACCTGGGGCCAACGTCCTGACTTTC.

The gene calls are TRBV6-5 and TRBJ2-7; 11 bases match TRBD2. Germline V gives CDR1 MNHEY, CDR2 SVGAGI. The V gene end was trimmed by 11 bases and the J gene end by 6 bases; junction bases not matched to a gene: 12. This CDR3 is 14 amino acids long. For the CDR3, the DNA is TGTGCCGACAGTTTTAGCGGGAGGGTTGGCGAGCAGTACTTC. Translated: CADSFSGRVGEQYF.

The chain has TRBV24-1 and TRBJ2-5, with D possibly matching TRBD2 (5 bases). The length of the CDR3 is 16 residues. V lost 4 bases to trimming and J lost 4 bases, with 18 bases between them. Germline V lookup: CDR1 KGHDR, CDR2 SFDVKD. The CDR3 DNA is TGTGCCACCAGTGAGTTACCAGGACTGGTTCGAGAGACCCAGTACTTC. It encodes CATSELPGLVRETQYF.

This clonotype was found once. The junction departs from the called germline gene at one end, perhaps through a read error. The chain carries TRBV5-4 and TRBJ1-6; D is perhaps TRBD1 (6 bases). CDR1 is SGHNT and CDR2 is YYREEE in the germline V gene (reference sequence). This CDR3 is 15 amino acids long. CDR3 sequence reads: CVSSEPGHFNSPLHF. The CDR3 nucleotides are TGTGTCAGCAGCGAACCGGGACACTTTAATTCACCCCTCCACTTT.

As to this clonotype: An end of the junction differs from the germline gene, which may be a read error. The CDR3 DNA sequence: TGCGCCAGCAGTTTAAGTCTAGTAGGGTATGGCTACACCTTC. Translation: CASSLSLVGYGYTF. This rearrangement joins TRBV28 to TRBJ1-2; D gene ambiguous. This CDR3 contains 14 residues. CDR1 MDHEN and CDR2 SYDVKM come from the germline V gene.

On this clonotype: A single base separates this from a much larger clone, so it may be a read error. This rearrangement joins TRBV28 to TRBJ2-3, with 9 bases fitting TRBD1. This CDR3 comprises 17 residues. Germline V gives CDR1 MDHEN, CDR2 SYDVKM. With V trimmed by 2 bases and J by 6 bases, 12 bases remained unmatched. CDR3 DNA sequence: TGTGCCAGCAGTTTAAAGGGGACAGGGAGCAAGTTCGATACGCAGTATTTT. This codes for CASSLKGTGSKFDTQYF. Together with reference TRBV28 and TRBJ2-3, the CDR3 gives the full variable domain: DVKVTQSSRYLVKRTGEKVFLECVQDMDHENMFWYRQDPGLGLRLIYFSYDVKMKEKGDIPEGYSVSREKKERFSLILESASTNQTSMYLCASSLKGTGSKFDTQYFGPGTRLTVL.

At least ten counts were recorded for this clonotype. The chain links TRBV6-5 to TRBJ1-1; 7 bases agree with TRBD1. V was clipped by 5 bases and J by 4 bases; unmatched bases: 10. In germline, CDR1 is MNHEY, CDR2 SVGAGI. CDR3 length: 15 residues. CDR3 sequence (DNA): TGTGCCAGCAGTGATCCGGGACAGCAGGGCACTGAAGCTTTCTTT. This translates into CASSDPGQQGTEAFF.

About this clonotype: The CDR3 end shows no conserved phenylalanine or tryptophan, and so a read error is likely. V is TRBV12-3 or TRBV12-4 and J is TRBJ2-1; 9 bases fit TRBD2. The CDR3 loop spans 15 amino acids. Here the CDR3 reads CASSLGLAGYNEQFL. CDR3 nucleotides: TGTGCTAGCAGTTTAGGGCTAGCGGGATATAATGAGCAGTTCTTA.

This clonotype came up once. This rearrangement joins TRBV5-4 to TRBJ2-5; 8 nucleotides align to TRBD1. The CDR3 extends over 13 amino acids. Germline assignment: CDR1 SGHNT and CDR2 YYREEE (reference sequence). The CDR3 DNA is TGTGCGAGCGGCTCACAGGGGGAAGGGACCCAGTACTTC. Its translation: CASGSQGEGTQYF.

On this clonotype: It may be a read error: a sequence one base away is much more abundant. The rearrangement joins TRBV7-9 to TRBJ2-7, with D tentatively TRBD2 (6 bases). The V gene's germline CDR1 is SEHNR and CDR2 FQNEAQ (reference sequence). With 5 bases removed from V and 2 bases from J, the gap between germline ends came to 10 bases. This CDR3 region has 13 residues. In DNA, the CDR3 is TGTGCCAGCAGCCGGGACTTTGCCTACGAGCAGTACGTC. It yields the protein CASSRDFAYEQYV.

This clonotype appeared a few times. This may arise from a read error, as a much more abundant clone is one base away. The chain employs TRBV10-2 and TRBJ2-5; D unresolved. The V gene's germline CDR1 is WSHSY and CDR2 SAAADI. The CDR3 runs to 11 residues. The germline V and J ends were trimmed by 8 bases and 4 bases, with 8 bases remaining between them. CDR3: CASGWGETQYF. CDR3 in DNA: TGCGCCAGCGGATGGGGAGAGACCCAGTACTTC.

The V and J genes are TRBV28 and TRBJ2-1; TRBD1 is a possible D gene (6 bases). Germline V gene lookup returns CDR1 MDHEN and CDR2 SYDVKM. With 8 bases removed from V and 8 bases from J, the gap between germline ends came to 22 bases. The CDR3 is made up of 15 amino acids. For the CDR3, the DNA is TGTGCCAGCGATTCCCCGTCGCAGGGGAAGGATGAGCAGTTCTTC. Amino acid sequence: CASDSPSQGKDEQFF.

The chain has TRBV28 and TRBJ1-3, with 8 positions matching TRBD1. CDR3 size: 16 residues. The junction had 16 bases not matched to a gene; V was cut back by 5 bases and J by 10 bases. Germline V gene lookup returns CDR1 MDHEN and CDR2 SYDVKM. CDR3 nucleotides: TGTGCCAGCAGTCCCGGCGGGACAGGCATCTTAAATACCATATATTTT. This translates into CASSPGGTGILNTIYF.

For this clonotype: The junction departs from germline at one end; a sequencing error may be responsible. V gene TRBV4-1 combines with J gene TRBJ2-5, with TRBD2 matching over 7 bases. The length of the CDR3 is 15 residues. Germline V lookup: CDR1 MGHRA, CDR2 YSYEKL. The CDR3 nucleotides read TGCGCCAGCAGCCAGGTGGAGCGGGATGTGGAGATCCAGTACTTC. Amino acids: CASSQVERDVEIQYF.

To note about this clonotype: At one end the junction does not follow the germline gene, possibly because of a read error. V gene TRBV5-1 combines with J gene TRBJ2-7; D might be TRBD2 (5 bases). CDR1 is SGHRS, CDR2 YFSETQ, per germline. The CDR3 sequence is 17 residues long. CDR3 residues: CPSSPVGLEVRVYEQYF. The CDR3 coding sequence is TGCCCCAGCAGCCCGGTTGGACTGGAGGTTCGGGTCTACGAGCAGTACTTC.

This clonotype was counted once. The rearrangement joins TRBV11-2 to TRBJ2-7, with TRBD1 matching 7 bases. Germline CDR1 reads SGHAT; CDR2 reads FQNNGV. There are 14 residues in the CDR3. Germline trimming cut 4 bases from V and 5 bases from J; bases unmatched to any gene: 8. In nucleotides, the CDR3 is TGTGCCAGCAGCTCAGTTGGGGACAGCCACGAGCAGTACTTC. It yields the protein CASSSVGDSHEQYF. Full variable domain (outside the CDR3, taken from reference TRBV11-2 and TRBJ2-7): EAGVAQSPRYKIIEKRQSVAFWCNPISGHATLYWYQQILGQGPKLLIQFQNNGVVDDSQLPKDRFSAERLKGVDSTLKIQPAKLEDSAVYLCASSSVGDSHEQYFGPGTRLTVT.

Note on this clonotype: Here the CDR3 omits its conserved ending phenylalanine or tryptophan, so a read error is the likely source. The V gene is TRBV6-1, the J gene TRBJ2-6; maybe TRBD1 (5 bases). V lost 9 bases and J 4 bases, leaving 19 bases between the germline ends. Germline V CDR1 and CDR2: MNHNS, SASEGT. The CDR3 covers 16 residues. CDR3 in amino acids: CASRGTGLFGANVLTL. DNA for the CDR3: TGTGCCAGTAGGGGAACCGGTTTGTTCGGGGCCAACGTCCTGACTCTC.